The present entry profiles one TCR beta chain with its context. Antigen specificity is unknown. Peripheral blood genomic DNA, not sorted cells or RNA, was the template. These data originate in a study of T cell repertoires in aging, cancer and after chemotherapy. The CDR3 consists of 16 residues. The V end lost 1 base, the J end lost 0 bases, and 10 bases lay between the germline ends. Looked up from germline, CDR1 is MNHNS and CDR2 is SASEGT. Study findings and constraints: Age-matched healthy donors had significantly more diverse, less clonal blood TCR repertoires than untreated cancer patients. These repertoire data do not allow conclusions about immunological memory after chemotherapy. Loss of evenness, beyond lost richness, contributed to age-related TCR diversity decline in cancer patients.

TRB rearrangements spanning V, D and J were amplified using mixed TRB-A/B primers. TCRdb recomputed calls from the multiplex PCR reads with MiXCR, one row per CDR3 protein. The table records roughly 5,700 distinct CDR3 sequences, about a quarter of them present only once. The TCR originated in a human donor with a solid tumor. The J gene is TRBJ1-5, the V gene TRBV6-1; no clear D. Sequences were obtained from blood. The CDR3 region is CASSEVTPVSNQPQHF. The CDR3 DNA follows: TGTGCCAGCAGTGAAGTTACTCCAGTTAGCAATCAGCCCCAGCATTTT.